The following is a T cell receptor (beta chain) sequence with its context. Its antigen is unknown. The data are from a study of Ad26.COV2.S vaccination and SARS-CoV-2 variants. Produced via immunoSEQ multiplex PCR; TCRdb's table is partial and in-frame only. The sample has about 180,000 clones; approximately 90% are singletons. Study results and caveats: Spike-specific CD8+ and CD4+ T cell responses reportedly showed substantial breadth after vaccination. For non-spike TCRs, breadth in vaccine recipients resembled that in placebo recipients. Vaccine recipients showed a spike-specific TCR breadth that was higher than in placebo recipients.

The CDR3 is made up of 12 amino acids. V lost 4 bases and J lost 3, with 6 bases in between. This receptor was taken from a human donor who had recovered from COVID-19. This rearrangement joins TRBV12-3 or TRBV12-4 to TRBJ2-5; D may be TRBD2 (6 bases). The material was peripheral blood, obtained after recovery from COVID-19. CDR3 in amino acids: CASSWGEETQYF. The CDR3 bases are TGTGCCAGCAGTTGGGGGGAAGAGACCCAGTACTTC.